The 10 T cell receptor beta chains below all came from one sample that was sequenced in a study of type 1 regulatory T cells. TCRdb re-derived calls from the reads in MiXCR, one entry per CDR3 protein. The table includes 90,000 to 100,000 distinct CDR3 sequences, roughly a third detected once. Material for sequencing was CD4+ T cells, either the whole sample or a sorted fraction (not recorded which). All receptors derive from a human donor in good health.

This chain links TRBV6-1 with TRBJ2-7, with a possible D match to TRBD2 (5 bases). CDR1 MNHNS and CDR2 SASEGT come from the germline V gene. The CDR3 covers 16 residues. Trimming cost V 3 bases and J 0 bases, with 15 bases left between them. DNA for the CDR3: TGTGCCAGCAGTGACTCGCAGCGGAGGCACTCCTACGAGCAGTACTTC. This translates into CASSDSQRRHSYEQYF.

This clonotype was counted a single time. One junction end does not reproduce the germline sequence, and a read error may be involved. The V gene is TRBV10-1, the J gene TRBJ2-1; D gene uncertain. Germline V gene data show CDR1 as WNHNN and CDR2 as SYGVQD (reference sequence). This CDR3 has 13 amino acids. DNA of the CDR3: TGCGCCAGCCCTAGAAGCTCCTACTATGAGCAGTTCTTC. Translating it yields CASPRSSYYEQFF.

This sequence joins TRBV7-8 and TRBJ2-2, with 13 bases matching TRBD2. J was trimmed by 4 bases and V by 4 bases; bases with no gene match: 3. Germline V CDR1 and CDR2: SGHVS, FQNEAQ. The CDR3 length is 16 residues. CDR3 bases: TGTGCCAGCAGCTGGGGGACTAGCGGGGCCACCGGGGAGCTGTTTTTT. Translated: CASSWGTSGATGELFF. The whole variable domain, filled in from reference TRBV7-8 and TRBJ2-2, reads GAGVSQSPRYKVAKRGQDVALRCDPISGHVSLFWYQQALGQGPEFLTYFQNEAQLDKSGLPSDRFFAERPEGSVSTLKIQRTQQEDSAVYLCASSWGTSGATGELFFGEGSRLTVL.

The V gene is TRBV6-6, the J gene TRBJ1-4; 8 bases are a match to TRBD1. V shed 7 bases and J 0 bases; nucleotides not matched to a gene: 4. The CDR3 has 15 residues. Germline assignment: CDR1 MNHNY and CDR2 SVGAGI (reference sequence). CDR3 protein: CASTLTGATNEKLFF. The DNA for the CDR3 is TGTGCCAGCACCTTGACAGGGGCAACTAATGAAAAACTGTTTTTT.

The rearrangement joins TRBV3-1 to TRBJ1-4; D is possibly TRBD1 (5 bases). The germline V gene has CDR1 LGHDT and CDR2 YNNKEL (reference sequence). V gave up 4 bases and J gave up 7 bases, with 13 bases separating them. The CDR3 spans 14 residues. The CDR3 region has the DNA TGTGCCAGCAGCCCGGACGGGACGACTGAAAAACTGTTTTTT. As protein: CASSPDGTTEKLFF.

In its sample, this clonotype was seen a few times. CDR3 nucleotides: TGTGCCATCAGTGAGTCTGCGGGAGCATCCTACGAGCAGTACTTC. This gives the protein CAISESAGASYEQYF. The chain joins TRBV10-3 to TRBJ2-7; 7 bases match TRBD2. The CDR3 loop spans 15 amino acids. V gave up 0 bases and J gave up 1 base; unmatched junction bases: 3. Germline lookup yields CDR1 ENHRY and CDR2 SYGVKD.

This chain connects TRBV7-2 to TRBJ2-3; the D is unclear. Germline V gene lookup returns CDR1 SGHTA and CDR2 FQGNSA. The V and J ends lost 0 bases and 5 bases respectively, with 3 bases between them. The CDR3 runs 12 residues. The CDR3 region has the DNA TGTGCCAGCAGCTTAGCGCGAGATACGCAGTATTTT. Translating it yields CASSLARDTQYF.

This clonotype is a singleton in its sample. V gene TRBV19 combines with J gene TRBJ2-1, with a tentative D call TRBD2 (5 bases). Germline-derived CDR1 and CDR2 are LNHDA and SQIVND (reference sequence). Trimming stripped 7 bases from V and 3 bases from J, with 13 bases between. This CDR3 contains 14 residues. CDR3 residues: CASIGGSVYNEQFF. DNA of the CDR3: TGTGCCAGTATTGGCGGGTCGGTCTACAATGAGCAGTTCTTC.

The chain has TRBV20-1 and TRBJ2-6, with a weak D call TRBD1 (5 bases). The germline V gene has CDR1 DFQATT and CDR2 SNEGSKA (reference sequence). This CDR3 contains 15 residues. The V end was cut by 3 bases, the J end by 1 base, with 10 bases between. The CDR3 nucleotides read TGCAGTGCTAGTAAGAGACAGTCTGGGGCCAACGTCCTGACTTTC. It encodes CSASKRQSGANVLTF.

This clonotype was observed a handful of times. The chain has TRBV13 and TRBJ2-1; the match to TRBD2 covers 10 bases. V lost 6 bases, J lost 4 bases, and 12 bases stayed unmatched. Germline CDR1 reads PRHDT; CDR2 reads FYEKMQ (reference sequence). The CDR3 runs 17 residues. The CDR3 here is CASRPGGSGRAYNEQFF. CDR3 DNA sequence: TGTGCCAGCAGACCCGGGGGGAGCGGGAGGGCTTACAATGAGCAGTTCTTC.